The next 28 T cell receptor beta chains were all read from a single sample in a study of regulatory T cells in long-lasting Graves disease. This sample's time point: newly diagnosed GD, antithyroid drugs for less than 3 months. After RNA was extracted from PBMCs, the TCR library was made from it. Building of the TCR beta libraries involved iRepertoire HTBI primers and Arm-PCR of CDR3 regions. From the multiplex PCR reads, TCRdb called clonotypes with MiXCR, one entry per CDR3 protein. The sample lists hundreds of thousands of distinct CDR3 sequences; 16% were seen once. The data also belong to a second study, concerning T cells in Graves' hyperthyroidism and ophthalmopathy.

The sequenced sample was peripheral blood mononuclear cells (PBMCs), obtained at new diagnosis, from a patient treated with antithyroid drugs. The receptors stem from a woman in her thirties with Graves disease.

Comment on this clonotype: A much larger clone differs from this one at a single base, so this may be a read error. CDR3 in DNA: TGTGCCATCGGTGCTAGCGGGAGGGCCGGGTACGAGCAGTACTTC. This translates into CAIGASGRAGYEQYF. V is TRBV10-3 and J is TRBJ2-7, with 12 positions matching TRBD2. The CDR3 runs 15 residues. Germline lookup yields CDR1 ENHRY and CDR2 SYGVKD. The V segment lost 8 bases and the J segment 4 bases; nucleotides outside the gene matches: 9.

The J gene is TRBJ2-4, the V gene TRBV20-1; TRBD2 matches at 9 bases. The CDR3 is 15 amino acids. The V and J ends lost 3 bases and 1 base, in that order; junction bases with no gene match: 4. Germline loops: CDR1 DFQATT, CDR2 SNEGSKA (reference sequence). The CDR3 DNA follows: TGCAGTGCTAGGCGGGAGGGCCTGGCCAAAAACATTCAGTACTTC. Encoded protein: CSARREGLAKNIQYF.

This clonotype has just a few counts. The CDR3 loop reads CASSLVGGDYTF. CDR3 coding DNA: TGTGCCAGCAGCTTAGTAGGGGGCGACTACACCTTC. The genes are TRBV7-2 and TRBJ1-2, with 7 bases aligning to TRBD1. The CDR3 spans 12 residues. Losses at the gene ends were 1 base for V and 10 bases for J; bases not matched to a gene: 3. The germline V gene encodes CDR1 SGHTA and CDR2 FQGNSA.

The CDR3 protein is CASSIVQGGEQFF. The CDR3 bases are TGTGCCAGTAGTATAGTTCAGGGGGGTGAGCAGTTCTTC. The chain employs TRBV19 and TRBJ2-1, with a possible D match to TRBD1 (7 bases). The CDR3 loop spans 13 amino acids. Trimming stripped 1 base from V and 9 bases from J, with 10 bases between. Germline CDR1 and CDR2: LNHDA and SQIVND (reference sequence).

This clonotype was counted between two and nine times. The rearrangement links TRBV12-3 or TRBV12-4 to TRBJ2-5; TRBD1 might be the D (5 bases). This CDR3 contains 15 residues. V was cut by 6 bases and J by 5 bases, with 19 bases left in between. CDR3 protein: CASRPSSGHGETQYF. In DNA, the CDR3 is TGTGCCAGCAGGCCTTCTTCCGGACACGGGGAGACCCAGTACTTC.

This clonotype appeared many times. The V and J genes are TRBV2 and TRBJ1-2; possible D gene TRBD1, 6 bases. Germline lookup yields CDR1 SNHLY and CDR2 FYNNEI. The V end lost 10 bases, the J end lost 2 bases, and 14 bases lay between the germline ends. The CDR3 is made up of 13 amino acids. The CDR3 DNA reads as TGTGCCACCATTGAGGACAGAAACTATGGCTACACCTTC. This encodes CATIEDRNYGYTF.

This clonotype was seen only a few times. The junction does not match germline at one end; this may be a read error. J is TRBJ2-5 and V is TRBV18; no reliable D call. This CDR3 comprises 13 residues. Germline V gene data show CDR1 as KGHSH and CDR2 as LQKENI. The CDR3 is CASSPRAVESQYF. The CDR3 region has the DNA TGTGCCAGCTCACCCCGGGCCGTAGAGTCCCAGTACTTC.

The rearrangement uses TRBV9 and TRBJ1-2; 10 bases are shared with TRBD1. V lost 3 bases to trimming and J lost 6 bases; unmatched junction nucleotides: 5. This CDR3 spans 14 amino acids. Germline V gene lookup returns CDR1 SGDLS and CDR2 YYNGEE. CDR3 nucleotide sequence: TGTGCCAGCAGCGAAGACAGGGGGCGGAATGGCTACACCTTC. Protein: CASSEDRGRNGYTF. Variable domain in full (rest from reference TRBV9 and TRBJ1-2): DSGVTQTPKHLITATGQRVTLRCSPRSGDLSVYWYQQSLDQGLQFLIQYYNGEERAKGNILERFSAQQFPDLHSELNLSSLELGDSALYFCASSEDRGRNGYTFGSGTRLTVV.

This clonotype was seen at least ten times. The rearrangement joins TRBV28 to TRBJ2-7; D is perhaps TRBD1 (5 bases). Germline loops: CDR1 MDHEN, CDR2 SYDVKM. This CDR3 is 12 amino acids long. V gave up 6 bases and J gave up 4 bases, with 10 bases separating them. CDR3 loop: CASRLTEYEQYF. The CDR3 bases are TGTGCCAGCAGGCTGACAGAGTACGAGCAGTACTTC.

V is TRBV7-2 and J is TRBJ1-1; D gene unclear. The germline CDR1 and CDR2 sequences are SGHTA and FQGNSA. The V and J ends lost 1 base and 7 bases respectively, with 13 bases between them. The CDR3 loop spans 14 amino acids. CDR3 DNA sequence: TGTGCCAGCAGCTTAGGGCGGGGAACCCTTGAAGCTTTCTTT. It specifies CASSLGRGTLEAFF.

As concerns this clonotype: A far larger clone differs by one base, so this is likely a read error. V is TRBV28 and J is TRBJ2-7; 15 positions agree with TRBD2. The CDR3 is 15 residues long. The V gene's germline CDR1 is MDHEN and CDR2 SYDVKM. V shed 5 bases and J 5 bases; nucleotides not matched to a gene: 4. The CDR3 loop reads CASSRGLAGGHEQYF. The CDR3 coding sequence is TGTGCCAGCAGTCGGGGACTAGCGGGAGGCCACGAGCAGTACTTC. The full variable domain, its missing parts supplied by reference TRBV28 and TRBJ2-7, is DVKVTQSSRYLVKRTGEKVFLECVQDMDHENMFWYRQDPGLGLRLIYFSYDVKMKEKGDIPEGYSVSREKKERFSLILESASTNQTSMYLCASSRGLAGGHEQYFGPGTRLTVT.

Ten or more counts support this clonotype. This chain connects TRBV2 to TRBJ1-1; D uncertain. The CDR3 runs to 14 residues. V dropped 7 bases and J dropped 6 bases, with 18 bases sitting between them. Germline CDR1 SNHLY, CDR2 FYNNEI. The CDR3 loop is CASNPVWGRPEAFF. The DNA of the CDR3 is TGTGCCAGCAACCCAGTATGGGGTCGACCTGAAGCTTTCTTT.

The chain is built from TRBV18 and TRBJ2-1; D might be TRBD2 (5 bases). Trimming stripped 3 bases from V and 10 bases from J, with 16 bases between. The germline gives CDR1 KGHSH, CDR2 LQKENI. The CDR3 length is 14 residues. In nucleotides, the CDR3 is TGTGCCAGCTCACCGCGCGGAGGCCGACAAGAGCAGTTCTTC. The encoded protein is CASSPRGGRQEQFF.

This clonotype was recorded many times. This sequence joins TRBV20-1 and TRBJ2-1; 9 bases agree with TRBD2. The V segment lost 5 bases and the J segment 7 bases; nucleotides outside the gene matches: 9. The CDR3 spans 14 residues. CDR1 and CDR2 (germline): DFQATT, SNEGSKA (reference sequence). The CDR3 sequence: CSAWGASGANEQFF. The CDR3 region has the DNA TGCAGTGCTTGGGGGGCTAGCGGGGCTAATGAGCAGTTCTTC.

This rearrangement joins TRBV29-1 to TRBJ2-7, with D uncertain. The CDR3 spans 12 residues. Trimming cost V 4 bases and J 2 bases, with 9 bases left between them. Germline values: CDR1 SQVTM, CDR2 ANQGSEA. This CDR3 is CSVGTFAYEQYF. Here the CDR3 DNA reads TGCAGCGTTGGTACATTCGCCTACGAGCAGTACTTC.

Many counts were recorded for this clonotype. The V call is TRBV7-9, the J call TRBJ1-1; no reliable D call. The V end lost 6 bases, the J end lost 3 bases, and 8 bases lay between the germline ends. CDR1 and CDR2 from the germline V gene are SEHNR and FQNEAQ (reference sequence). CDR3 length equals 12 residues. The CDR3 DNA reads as TGTGCCAGCAGTTCTCGGGACACTGAAGCTTTCTTT. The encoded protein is CASSSRDTEAFF.

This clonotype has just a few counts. The CDR3 DNA sequence: TGTGCCAGCAGTGCCCTCCCCGGGGATGAAAAACTGTTTTTT. It yields the protein CASSALPGDEKLFF. The chain joins TRBV6-2 or TRBV6-3 to TRBJ1-4, with D uncertain. This CDR3 spans 14 amino acids. Germline values: CDR1 MNHEY, CDR2 SVGEGT. Trimming took off 5 bases at V and 6 bases at J, with 13 bases between the two ends.

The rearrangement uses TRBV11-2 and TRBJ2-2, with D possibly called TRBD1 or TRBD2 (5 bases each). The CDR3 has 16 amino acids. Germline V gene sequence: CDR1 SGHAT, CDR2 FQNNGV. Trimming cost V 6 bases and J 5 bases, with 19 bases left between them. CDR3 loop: CASRPRDRVGTGELFF. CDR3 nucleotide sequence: TGTGCCAGCAGGCCCCGGGACCGTGTGGGAACCGGGGAGCTGTTTTTT.

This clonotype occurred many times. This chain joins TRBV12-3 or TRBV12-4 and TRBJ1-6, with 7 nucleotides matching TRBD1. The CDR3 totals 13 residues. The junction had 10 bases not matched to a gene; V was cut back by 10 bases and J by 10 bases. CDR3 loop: CATGTQGESPLHF. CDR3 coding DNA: TGTGCCACCGGAACGCAGGGGGAGTCACCCCTCCACTTT.

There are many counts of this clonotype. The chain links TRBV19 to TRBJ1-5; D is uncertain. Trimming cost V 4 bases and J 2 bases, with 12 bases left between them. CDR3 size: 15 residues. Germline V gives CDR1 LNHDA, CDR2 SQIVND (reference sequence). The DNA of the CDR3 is TGTGCCAGTAGTAAGGGAAATAAGGGCAATCAGCCCCAGCATTTT. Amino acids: CASSKGNKGNQPQHF.

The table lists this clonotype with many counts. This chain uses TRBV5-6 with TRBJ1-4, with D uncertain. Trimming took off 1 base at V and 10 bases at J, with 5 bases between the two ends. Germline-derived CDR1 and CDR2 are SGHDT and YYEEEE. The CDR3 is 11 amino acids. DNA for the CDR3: TGTGCCAGCAGCTTGCGGGGAAAACTGTTTTTT. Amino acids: CASSLRGKLFF.

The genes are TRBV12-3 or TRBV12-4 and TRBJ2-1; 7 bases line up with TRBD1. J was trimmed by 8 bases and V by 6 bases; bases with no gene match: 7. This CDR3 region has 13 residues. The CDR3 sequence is CASSVKRGHEQFF. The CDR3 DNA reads TGTGCCAGCAGCGTAAAGAGGGGGCATGAGCAGTTCTTC.

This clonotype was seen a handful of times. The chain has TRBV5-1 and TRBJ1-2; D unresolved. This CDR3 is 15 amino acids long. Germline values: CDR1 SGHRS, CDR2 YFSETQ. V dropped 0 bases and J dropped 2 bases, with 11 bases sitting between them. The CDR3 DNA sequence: TGCGCCAGCAGCTTGGCCGGTGGGAAGAACTATGGCTACACCTTC. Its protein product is CASSLAGGKNYGYTF.

CDR3 region: CASSIVGASYEQYF. The CDR3 DNA reads as TGTGCCAGTAGTATCGTAGGGGCTAGTTACGAGCAGTACTTC. This chain links TRBV19 with TRBJ2-7; D perhaps matches TRBD1 (5 bases). CDR1 is LNHDA, CDR2 SQIVND, per germline (reference sequence). The CDR3 has 14 residues. The ends were cut back, 3 bases at V and 4 bases at J, with 13 bases in the middle.

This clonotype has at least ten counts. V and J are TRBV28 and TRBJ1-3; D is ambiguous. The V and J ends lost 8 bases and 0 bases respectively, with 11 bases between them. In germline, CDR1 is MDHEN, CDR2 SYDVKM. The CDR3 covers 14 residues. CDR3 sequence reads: CASRAGPSGNTIYF. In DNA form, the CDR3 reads TGTGCCAGCCGGGCAGGACCCTCTGGAAACACCATATATTTT.

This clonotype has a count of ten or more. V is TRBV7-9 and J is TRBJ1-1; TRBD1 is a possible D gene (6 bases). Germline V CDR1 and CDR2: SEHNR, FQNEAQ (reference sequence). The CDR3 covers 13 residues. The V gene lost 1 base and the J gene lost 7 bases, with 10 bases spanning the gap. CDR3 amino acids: CASSLVGGIEAFF. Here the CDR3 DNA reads TGTGCCAGCAGCTTAGTGGGGGGCATTGAAGCTTTCTTT.

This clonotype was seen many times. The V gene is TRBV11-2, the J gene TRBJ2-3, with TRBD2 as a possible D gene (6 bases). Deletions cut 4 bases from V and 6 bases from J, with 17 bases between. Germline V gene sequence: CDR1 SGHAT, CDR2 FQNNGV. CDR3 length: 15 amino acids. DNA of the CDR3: TGTGCCAGCAGCTCCGTGGGGGGACGCATGGATACGCAGTATTTT. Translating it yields CASSSVGGRMDTQYF.

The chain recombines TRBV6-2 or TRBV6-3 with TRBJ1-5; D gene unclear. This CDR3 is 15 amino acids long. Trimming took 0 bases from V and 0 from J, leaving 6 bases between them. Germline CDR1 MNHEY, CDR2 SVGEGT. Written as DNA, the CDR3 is TGTGCCAGCAGTTACTCGTCTTATAGCAATCAGCCCCAGCATTTT. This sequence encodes CASSYSSYSNQPQHF.